Listed here are 14 T cell receptor beta chains from one sample, sequenced in a study of blood T cell repertoires in COVID-19. Clones were read by immunoSEQ multiplex PCR, and TCRdb kept only the in-frame ones, dropping some. The sample includes about 99,000 clones, about 80% of them seen just once. The source material was peripheral blood. The receptors here all came from a human donor in a cohort sampled during active COVID-19.

The V call is TRBV6-2 or TRBV6-3, the J call TRBJ1-1; 12 bases line up with TRBD1. CDR3 length: 18 residues. V lost 2 bases, J lost 4 bases, and 11 bases stayed unmatched. CDR1 and CDR2 (germline): MNHEY, SVGEGT. CDR3 in amino acids: CASSYETGQGARSTEAFF. The CDR3 DNA sequence: TGTGCCAGCAGTTACGAGACGGGACAGGGGGCAAGATCCACTGAAGCTTTCTTT.

V usage is TRBV10-3 and J usage is TRBJ1-2; D possibly corresponds to TRBD1 (5 bases). The CDR3 covers 17 residues. CDR1 ENHRY and CDR2 SYGVKD come from the germline V gene. The ends were cut back, 6 bases at V and 4 bases at J, with 24 bases in the middle. CDR3 amino acids: CAIRSGAPWSTSYGYTF. CDR3 nucleotides: TGTGCCATCAGGAGCGGGGCTCCCTGGAGTACTAGCTATGGCTACACCTTC.

The chain carries TRBV5-4 and TRBJ2-4; TRBD1 matches 11 bases. CDR3 length equals 14 residues. J was trimmed by 6 bases and V by 3 bases; bases with no gene match: 2. CDR1 is SGHNT and CDR2 is YYREEE in the germline V gene (reference sequence). CDR3 region: CASSSGTGGNIQYF. CDR3 nucleotides: TGTGCCAGCAGCTCCGGGACAGGGGGAAACATTCAGTACTTC.

The rearrangement links TRBV7-2 to TRBJ2-7; D might be TRBD1 (6 bases). Germline V lookup: CDR1 SGHTA, CDR2 FQGNSA. This CDR3 comprises 14 residues. The germline V and J ends were trimmed by 5 bases and 7 bases, with 18 bases remaining between them. DNA for the CDR3: TGTGCCAGCAGCCCAGGCGGCAGGGGAAGGGAGCAGTACTTC. Protein sequence: CASSPGGRGREQYF.

The V and J genes are TRBV11-3 and TRBJ1-1; D not certain. CDR1 and CDR2 from the germline V gene are SGHNT and YENEEA. Trimming left V 4 bases short and J 1 base short, with 10 bases between. The length of the CDR3 is 14 residues. CDR3 region: CASSSLVRNTEAFF. In DNA form, the CDR3 reads TGTGCCAGCAGCTCCCTCGTTCGGAACACTGAAGCTTTCTTT.

This sequence joins TRBV5-1 and TRBJ2-7; maybe TRBD1 (6 bases). V lost 4 bases to trimming and J lost 1 base, with 12 bases between them. There are 14 residues in the CDR3. The germline V gene encodes CDR1 SGHRS and CDR2 YFSETQ. The chain's CDR3 is CASSTEQGSYEQYF. In DNA, the CDR3 is TGCGCCAGCAGCACCGAACAGGGATCCTACGAGCAGTACTTC. Full variable domain (rest looked up from reference TRBV5-1 and TRBJ2-7): KAGVTQTPRYLIKTRGQQVTLSCSPISGHRSVSWYQQTPGQGLQFLFEYFSETQRNKGNFPGRFSGRQFSNSRSEMNVSTLELGDSALYLCASSTEQGSYEQYFGPGTRLTVT.

V and J are TRBV12-3 or TRBV12-4 and TRBJ2-1; 11 nucleotides agree with TRBD2. There are 13 residues in the CDR3. V lost 6 bases and J lost 12; bases outside the gene matches: 7. The CDR3 nucleotides are TGTGCCAGCAGCCAACTAGCGGGGGTCTCGCAGTTCTTC. Its translation is CASSQLAGVSQFF.

V usage is TRBV5-4 and J usage is TRBJ1-2, with TRBD1 matching 7 bases. Germline CDR1 is SGHNT and CDR2 is YYREEE (reference sequence). V was clipped by 6 bases and J by 8 bases; unmatched bases: 10. This CDR3 has 13 amino acids. CDR3 in DNA: TGTGCCAGCACCCTGACAGGGATTGGGGGCTACACCTTC. Translating it yields CASTLTGIGGYTF.

Remarks on this clone: Other DNA sequences within the sample encode an identical CDR3. The V call is TRBV28, the J call TRBJ2-7; 14 bases map to TRBD2. CDR3 length: 20 residues. V was clipped by 3 bases and J by 0 bases; unmatched bases: 13. The germline CDR1 and CDR2 sequences are MDHEN and SYDVKM. The CDR3 DNA is TGTGCCAGCAGTTTGGGGGGTGGTGGACTAGCGGGGGGATCCTCCTACGAGCAGTACTTC. Translating it yields CASSLGGGGLAGGSSYEQYF.

The V call is TRBV5-4, the J call TRBJ2-2; D possibly corresponds to TRBD1 (5 bases). This CDR3 region has 15 residues. Germline V gene lookup returns CDR1 SGHNT and CDR2 YYREEE (reference sequence). Trimming removed 0 bases from V and 2 bases from J, with 8 bases in between. The CDR3 DNA reads TGTGCCAGCAGCTTGGCCAGGGTCAACACCGGGGAGCTGTTTTTT. This gives the protein CASSLARVNTGELFF.

This chain connects TRBV5-5 to TRBJ1-3, with no clear D. V lost 1 base, J lost 0 bases, and 11 bases lay in between. The length of the CDR3 is 16 residues. Germline CDR1 reads SGHKS; CDR2 reads YYEKEE (reference sequence). CDR3 bases: TGTGCCAGCAGCTTGTTTCCAGAAAGCTCTGGAAACACCATATATTTT. This sequence encodes CASSLFPESSGNTIYF.

The chain couples TRBV12-5 to TRBJ2-1; 7 nucleotides align to TRBD1. The CDR3 runs to 15 residues. Germline V gives CDR1 LGHNT, CDR2 FRNRAP. The V gene end was trimmed by 1 base and the J gene end by 6 bases; junction bases not matched to a gene: 6. The CDR3 DNA follows: TGTGCTAGTGGTTTGGCGCTGACAGGGTTCAATGAGCAGTTCTTC. This encodes CASGLALTGFNEQFF.

The chain is built from TRBV27 and TRBJ1-1; TRBD1 is a possible D gene (6 bases). V dropped 5 bases and J dropped 11 bases, with 15 bases sitting between them. This CDR3 spans 12 amino acids. From germline, CDR1 is MNHEY and CDR2 SMNVEV (reference sequence). CDR3: CASSALGARAFF. CDR3 sequence (DNA): TGTGCCAGCAGTGCATTGGGGGCGCGGGCTTTCTTT.

The V call is TRBV19, the J call TRBJ2-2; weak D call: TRBD2 (7 bases). V was cut by 6 bases and J by 8 bases, with 19 bases left in between. This CDR3 comprises 15 residues. Germline loops: CDR1 LNHDA, CDR2 SQIVND (reference sequence). The CDR3 DNA sequence: TGTGCCAGTAGACGACCCGCGGGGGACATTGGGGAGCTGTTTTTT. It yields the protein CASRRPAGDIGELFF.